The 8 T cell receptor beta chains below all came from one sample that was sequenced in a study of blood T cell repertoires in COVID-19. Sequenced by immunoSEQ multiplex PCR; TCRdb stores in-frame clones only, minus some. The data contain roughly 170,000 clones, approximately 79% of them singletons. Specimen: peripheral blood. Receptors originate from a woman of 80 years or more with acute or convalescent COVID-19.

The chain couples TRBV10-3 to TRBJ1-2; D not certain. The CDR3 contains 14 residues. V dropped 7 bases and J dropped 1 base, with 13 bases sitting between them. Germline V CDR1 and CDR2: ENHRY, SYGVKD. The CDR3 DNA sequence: TGTGCCATCAATCCTGGTAACTTTAACTATGGCTACACCTTC. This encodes CAINPGNFNYGYTF.

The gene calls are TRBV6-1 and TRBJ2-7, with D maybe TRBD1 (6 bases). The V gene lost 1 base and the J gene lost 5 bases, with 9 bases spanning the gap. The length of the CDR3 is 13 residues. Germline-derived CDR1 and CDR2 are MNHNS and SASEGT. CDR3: CASSEVGGDEQYF. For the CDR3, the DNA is TGTGCCAGCAGTGAAGTAGGGGGTGACGAGCAGTACTTC.

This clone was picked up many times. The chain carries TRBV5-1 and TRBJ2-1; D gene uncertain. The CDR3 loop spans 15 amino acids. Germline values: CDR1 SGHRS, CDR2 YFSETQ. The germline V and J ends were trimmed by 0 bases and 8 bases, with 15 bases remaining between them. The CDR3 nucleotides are TGCGCCAGCAGCTTGGCCTTGGCAAAGTCAGATGAGCAGTTCTTC. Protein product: CASSLALAKSDEQFF.

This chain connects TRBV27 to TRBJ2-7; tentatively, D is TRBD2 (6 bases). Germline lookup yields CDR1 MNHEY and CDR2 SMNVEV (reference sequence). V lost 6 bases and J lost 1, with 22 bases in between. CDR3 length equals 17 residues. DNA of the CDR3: TGTGCCAGCAGGGGACTGACCGGGACTGCGCTTTCCTACGAGCAGTACTTC. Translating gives CASRGLTGTALSYEQYF.

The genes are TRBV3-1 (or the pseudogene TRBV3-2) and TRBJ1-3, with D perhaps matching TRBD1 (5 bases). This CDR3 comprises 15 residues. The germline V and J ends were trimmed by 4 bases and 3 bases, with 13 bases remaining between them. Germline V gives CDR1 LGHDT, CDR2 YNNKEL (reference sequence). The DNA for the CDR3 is TGTGCCAGCAGCCGCCAGGGTTTTGATGGAAACACCATATATTTT. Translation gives CASSRQGFDGNTIYF.

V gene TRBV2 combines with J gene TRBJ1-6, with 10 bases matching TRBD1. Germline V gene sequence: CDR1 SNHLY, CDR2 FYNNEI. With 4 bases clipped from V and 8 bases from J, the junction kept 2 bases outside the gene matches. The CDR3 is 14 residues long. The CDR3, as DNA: TGTGCCAGCAGTGGTGGGACAGGGGATTCACCCCTCCACTTT. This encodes CASSGGTGDSPLHF. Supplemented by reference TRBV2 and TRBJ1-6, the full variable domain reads EPEVTQTPSHQVTQMGQEVILRCVPISNHLYFYWYRQILGQKVEFLVSFYNNEISEKSEIFDDQFSVERPDGSNFTLKIRSTKLEDSAMYFCASSGGTGDSPLHFGNGTRLTVT.

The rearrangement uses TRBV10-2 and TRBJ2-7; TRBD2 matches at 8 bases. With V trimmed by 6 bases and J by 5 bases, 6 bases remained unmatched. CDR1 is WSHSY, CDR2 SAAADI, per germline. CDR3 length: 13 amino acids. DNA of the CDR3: TGCGCCAGCAGGGACGGGGGGGATAACGAGCAGTACTTC. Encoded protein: CASRDGGDNEQYF.

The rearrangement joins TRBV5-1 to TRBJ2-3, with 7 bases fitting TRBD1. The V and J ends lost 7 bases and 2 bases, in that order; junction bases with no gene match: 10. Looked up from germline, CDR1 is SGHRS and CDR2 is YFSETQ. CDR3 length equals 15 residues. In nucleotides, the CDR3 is TGCGCCAGCTCCTACCGACAGGGTGTCACAGATACGCAGTATTTT. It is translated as CASSYRQGVTDTQYF.